This TCR beta chain was recorded in a study of blood T cells in healthy people across ages. It was with a sample-barcoded 5' primer and a J-beta primer mix that a second PCR of about 6 to 11 cycles was run. Tagging of each cDNA molecule was performed by a template-switch adaptor with 12 random nucleotides. Each sample yielded at least 3 million CDR3-containing paired-end reads. One entry per CDR3 protein, called by TCRdb with MiXCR from the 5' RACE reads. The sample shows over 1,300,000 distinct CDR3 sequences, approximately 63% of them seen only once. The CDR3 runs to 16 residues. From germline, CDR1 is DFQATT and CDR2 SNEGSKA (reference sequence). V was cut by 3 bases and J by 0 bases, with 15 bases left in between. This clonotype occurred a few times. Those donating, healthy Caucasian individuals from Russia, were aged roughly 6 to 95.

Sequencing was performed on blood. V is TRBV20-1 and J is TRBJ2-1; a possible D gene is TRBD2 (6 bases). The TCR sequence derives from a man aged 18 to 35 in good health. CDR3 amino acids: CSARAPRGGSYNEQFF. The DNA of the CDR3 is TGCAGTGCTAGGGCCCCGAGGGGAGGCTCCTACAATGAGCAGTTCTTC.